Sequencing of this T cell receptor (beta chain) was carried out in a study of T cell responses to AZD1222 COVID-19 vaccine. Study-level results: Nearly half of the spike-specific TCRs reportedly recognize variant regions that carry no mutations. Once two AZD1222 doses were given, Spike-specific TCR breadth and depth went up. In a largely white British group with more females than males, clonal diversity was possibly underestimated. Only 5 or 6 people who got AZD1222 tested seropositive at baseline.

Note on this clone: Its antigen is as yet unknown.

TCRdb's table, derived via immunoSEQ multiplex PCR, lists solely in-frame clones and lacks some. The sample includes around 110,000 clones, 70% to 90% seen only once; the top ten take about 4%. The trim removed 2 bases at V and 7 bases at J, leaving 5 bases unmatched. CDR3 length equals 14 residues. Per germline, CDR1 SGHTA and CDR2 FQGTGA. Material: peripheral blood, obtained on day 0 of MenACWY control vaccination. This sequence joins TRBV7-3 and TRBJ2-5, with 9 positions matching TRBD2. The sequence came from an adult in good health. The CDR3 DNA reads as TGTGCCAGCAGCTTAGCGGGGGGGCCCGCGACCCAGTACTTC. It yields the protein CASSLAGGPATQYF.